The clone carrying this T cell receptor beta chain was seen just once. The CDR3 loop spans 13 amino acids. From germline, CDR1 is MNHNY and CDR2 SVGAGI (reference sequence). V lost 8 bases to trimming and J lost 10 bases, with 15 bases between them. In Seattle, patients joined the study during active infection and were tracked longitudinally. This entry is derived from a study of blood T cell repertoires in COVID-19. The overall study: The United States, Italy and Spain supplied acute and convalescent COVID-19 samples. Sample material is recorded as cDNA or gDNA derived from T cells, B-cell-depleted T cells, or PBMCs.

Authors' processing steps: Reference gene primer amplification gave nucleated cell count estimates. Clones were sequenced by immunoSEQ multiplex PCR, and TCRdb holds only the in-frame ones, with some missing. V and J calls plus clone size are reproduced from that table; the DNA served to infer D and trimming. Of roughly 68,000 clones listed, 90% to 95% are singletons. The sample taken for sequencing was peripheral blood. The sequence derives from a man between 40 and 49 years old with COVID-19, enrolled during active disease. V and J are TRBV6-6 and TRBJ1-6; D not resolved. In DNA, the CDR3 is TGTGCCAGCGGTGAGGTCGTCGAGTCACCCCTCCACTTT. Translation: CASGEVVESPLHF.